This TCR beta chain was retrieved from a study of immune evolution from preneoplasia to lung adenocarcinoma. Sequenced by immunoSEQ multiplex PCR; TCRdb stores in-frame clones only, minus some. The data show approximately 4,700 clones, with about 85% seen just once and over 3% held by the top ten. Germline V lookup: CDR1 SGHDT, CDR2 YYEEEE. V lost 2 bases, J lost 5 bases, and 4 bases stayed unmatched. The CDR3 runs 15 residues. Sequenced input: FFPE invasive lung adenocarcinoma tissue. This chain links TRBV5-6 with TRBJ2-1; TRBD2 matches 10 bases. The receptor's source is a person aged 45-65 years with lung adenocarcinoma. This CDR3 reads CASSFVLAGNNEQFF. Here the CDR3 DNA reads TGTGCCAGCAGCTTCGTACTAGCGGGGAACAATGAGCAGTTCTTC.